Presented here are 19 T cell receptor beta chains from one specimen sequenced in a study of cytomegalovirus exposure and HLA in healthy donors. Assay: immunoSEQ multiplex PCR; the TCRdb copy retains only in-frame clones and omits some. The sample has around 160,000 clones, 80% to 85% seen once. The sequencing input was PBMCs. Every receptor here comes from a man under 40 in good health and CMV-seropositive.

This clone was detected only once. This chain joins TRBV6-5 and TRBJ1-1, with 7 positions matching TRBD1. From germline, CDR1 is MNHEY and CDR2 SVGAGI. CDR3 length: 14 amino acids. The junction had 7 bases not matched to a gene; V was cut back by 7 bases and J by 2 bases. CDR3 amino acids: CASNPGQLNTEAFF. The CDR3 nucleotides read TGTGCCAGCAATCCGGGACAGCTAAACACTGAAGCTTTCTTT.

The chain joins TRBV2 to TRBJ2-1; perhaps TRBD2 as D (6 bases). This CDR3 has 16 amino acids. Germline V CDR1 and CDR2: SNHLY, FYNNEI. The V end was cut by 4 bases, the J end by 0 bases, with 13 bases between. The CDR3 loop reads CASSAEREVSYNEQFF. CDR3 DNA sequence: TGTGCCAGCAGTGCAGAAAGGGAGGTCTCCTACAATGAGCAGTTCTTC.

The chain has TRBV5-6 and TRBJ2-2; 7 bases match TRBD1. Germline trimming cut 0 bases from V and 4 bases from J; bases unmatched to any gene: 3. Germline V gives CDR1 SGHDT, CDR2 YYEEEE. CDR3 length: 15 residues. CDR3 sequence reads: CASSLGTGATGELFF. The CDR3 bases are TGTGCCAGCAGCTTGGGGACAGGCGCCACCGGGGAGCTGTTTTTT. Supplemented by reference TRBV5-6 and TRBJ2-2, the full variable domain reads DAGVTQSPTHLIKTRGQQVTLRCSPKSGHDTVSWYQQALGQGPQFIFQYYEEEERQRGNFPDRFSGHQFPNYSSELNVNALLLGDSALYLCASSLGTGATGELFFGEGSRLTVL.

This chain uses TRBV5-1 with TRBJ1-5; 7 bases align to TRBD1. Germline V gene data show CDR1 as SGHRS and CDR2 as YFSETQ. CDR3 length: 14 residues. V lost 0 bases and J lost 5; bases outside the gene matches: 2. The CDR3 nucleotides are TGCGCCAGCAGCTTGGGGACAGGCCATCAGCCCCAGCATTTT. This encodes CASSLGTGHQPQHF. The entire variable domain, with the rest obtained from reference TRBV5-1 and TRBJ1-5, is as follows: KAGVTQTPRYLIKTRGQQVTLSCSPISGHRSVSWYQQTPGQGLQFLFEYFSETQRNKGNFPGRFSGRQFSNSRSEMNVSTLELGDSALYLCASSLGTGHQPQHFGDGTRLSIL.

The chain is built from TRBV9 and TRBJ1-1; D is undetermined. V was clipped by 3 bases and J by 9 bases, with 12 bases between them. Looked up from germline, CDR1 is SGDLS and CDR2 is YYNGEE. CDR3 size: 12 residues. The DNA for the CDR3 is TGTGCCAGCAGCGGGGAGACTGATAAAGCTTTCTTT. Residues: CASSGETDKAFF.

The V call is TRBV7-9, the J call TRBJ2-3; maybe TRBD2 (5 bases). V was shortened by 1 base and J by 4 bases, with 12 bases between the two germline ends. The CDR3 runs 15 residues. Germline loops: CDR1 SEHNR, CDR2 FQNEAQ (reference sequence). CDR3: CASSLEASWADTQYF. In DNA, the CDR3 is TGTGCCAGCAGCTTAGAGGCTAGCTGGGCAGATACGCAGTATTTT.

This sequence joins TRBV9 and TRBJ2-5, with D possibly being TRBD2 (5 bases). CDR3 size: 12 residues. The V gene's germline CDR1 is SGDLS and CDR2 YYNGEE. Trimming took off 4 bases at V and 4 bases at J, with 8 bases between the two ends. The CDR3 DNA reads TGTGCCAGCAGCTACGCGGGAGAGACCCAGTACTTC. It specifies CASSYAGETQYF.

The V call is TRBV5-1, the J call TRBJ2-1; 8 bases are shared with TRBD1. There are 13 residues in the CDR3. V was clipped by 4 bases and J by 6 bases; unmatched bases: 3. The germline V gene has CDR1 SGHRS and CDR2 YFSETQ. The CDR3 spells CASSGQGGNEQFF. The CDR3 DNA sequence: TGCGCCAGCAGCGGACAGGGCGGCAATGAGCAGTTCTTC.

This clone occurred a few times. This sequence joins TRBV18 and TRBJ1-4, with 10 bases fitting TRBD1. From germline, CDR1 is KGHSH and CDR2 LQKENI. This CDR3 has 15 amino acids. With 2 bases clipped from V and 13 bases from J, the junction kept 10 bases outside the gene matches. This chain's CDR3 is CASSPSGQGNRLLFF. The CDR3 nucleotides read TGTGCCAGCTCACCATCGGGACAGGGGAATCGACTACTGTTTTTT.

This chain links TRBV27 with TRBJ1-6; D not resolved. This CDR3 contains 13 residues. The germline V and J ends were trimmed by 0 bases and 9 bases, with 6 bases remaining between them. Germline values: CDR1 MNHEY, CDR2 SMNVEV (reference sequence). CDR3 in amino acids: CASSLSAVSPLHF. The CDR3 DNA is TGTGCCAGCAGTTTATCTGCGGTTTCACCCCTCCACTTT.

The chain couples TRBV19 to TRBJ2-1, with 10 bases identical to TRBD2. CDR1 LNHDA and CDR2 SQIVND come from the germline V gene (reference sequence). Unmatched junction bases numbered 7, after V lost 0 bases and J lost 2 bases. The CDR3 runs 18 residues. Here the CDR3 DNA reads TGTGCCAGTAGTATAGATCCCCTACTAGCGGGGACCTACAATGAGCAGTTCTTC. It codes for CASSIDPLLAGTYNEQFF.

The rearrangement links TRBV6-1 to TRBJ2-7; 10 positions agree with TRBD2. V shed 6 bases, J shed 2 bases, and the junction held 7 bases outside the gene matches. This CDR3 is 15 amino acids long. Looked up from germline, CDR1 is MNHNS and CDR2 is SASEGT. The DNA for the CDR3 is TGTGCCAGCAGGAGTCTAGCGGGGGTCGCCTACGAGCAGTACTTC. It codes for CASRSLAGVAYEQYF.

This rearrangement joins TRBV6-5 to TRBJ1-1; D remains unclear. This CDR3 has 15 amino acids. V gave up 0 bases and J gave up 0 bases, with 8 bases separating them. Per germline, CDR1 MNHEY and CDR2 SVGAGI. CDR3 in DNA: TGTGCCAGCAGTTACTCTTTCAGGTTGAACACTGAAGCTTTCTTT. Its protein product is CASSYSFRLNTEAFF.

This sequence joins TRBV23-1 and TRBJ2-7; D call uncertain. TRBV23-1 carries the ORF label, with uncertain function. The CDR3 has 16 amino acids. The ends were cut back, 1 base at V and 4 bases at J, with 17 bases in the middle. The CDR3 reads CASSQLCTWASYEQYF. The CDR3 nucleotides read TGCGCCAGCAGTCAATTGTGCACTTGGGCTTCTTACGAGCAGTACTTC.

V and J are TRBV5-1 and TRBJ2-3; D unresolved. From germline, CDR1 is SGHRS and CDR2 YFSETQ. V lost 0 bases, J lost 6 bases, and 5 bases lay in between. This CDR3 region has 12 residues. CDR3 protein: CASSLAGDTQYF. The CDR3, as DNA: TGCGCCAGCAGCTTGGCCGGGGATACGCAGTATTTT.

V is TRBV30 and J is TRBJ1-6; unclear D gene. V shed 5 bases and J shed 7 bases, with 21 bases lying between them. Germline CDR1 GTSNPN, CDR2 SVGIG (reference sequence). This CDR3 is 16 amino acids long. In DNA form, the CDR3 reads TGTGCCTGGGGGCTTCCTGTCGGTCCCAACAATTCACCCCTCCACTTT. Translation: CAWGLPVGPNNSPLHF.

The V call is TRBV7-9, the J call TRBJ1-5; 7 nucleotides align to TRBD1. In germline, CDR1 is SEHNR, CDR2 FQNEAQ (reference sequence). The ends lost 6 bases at V and 3 bases at J; junction bases unmatched: 5. The CDR3 has 14 residues. For the CDR3, the DNA is TGTGCCAGCAGTCAGACAGGGCACAATCAGCCCCAGCATTTT. Translated: CASSQTGHNQPQHF.

The chain links TRBV28 to TRBJ1-5, with D maybe TRBD1 (5 bases). This CDR3 has 14 amino acids. Per germline, CDR1 MDHEN and CDR2 SYDVKM. The germline V and J ends were trimmed by 5 bases and 7 bases, with 15 bases remaining between them. The DNA for the CDR3 is TGTGCCAGCAGTCCGTTGCAGGGAAAGCAGCCCCAGCATTTT. It translates to CASSPLQGKQPQHF.

This clone was seen just once. The chain joins TRBV7-9 to TRBJ2-1; no clear D. Between the trimmed V and J ends, which lost 5 bases and 0 bases, there was a span of 8 bases. Germline values: CDR1 SEHNR, CDR2 FQNEAQ (reference sequence). CDR3 length: 14 residues. CDR3: CASSITSSYNEQFF. DNA for the CDR3: TGTGCCAGCAGCATTACGAGCTCCTACAATGAGCAGTTCTTC.